This TCR beta chain was obtained from a study of CD8+ T cells in alopecia areata. This sample's treatment: oral pan-JAK inhibitor, 5-10 mg twice daily. cDNA serving as the sequencing template came from extracted, reverse transcribed RNA. Using immunoSEQ multiplex PCR, the repertoire was profiled, and TCRdb retains in-frame clones only, with some absent. In the table there are under 350,000 clones, about three fifths of which are singletons. Trimming pared 3 bases from V and 2 bases from J, leaving 6 bases between. CDR3 size: 13 residues. Per germline, CDR1 SGHRS and CDR2 YFSETQ. This clone was found a few times.

V usage is TRBV5-1 and J usage is TRBJ2-4; D is unresolved. The origin of this receptor is a human donor with alopecia areata. The input for sequencing was CD4+ T cells sorted from blood, taken at week 24, from a patient treated with tofacitinib. The CDR3 protein is CASSSETKNIQYF. CDR3 DNA: TGCGCCAGCAGCTCAGAGACCAAAAACATTCAGTACTTC.